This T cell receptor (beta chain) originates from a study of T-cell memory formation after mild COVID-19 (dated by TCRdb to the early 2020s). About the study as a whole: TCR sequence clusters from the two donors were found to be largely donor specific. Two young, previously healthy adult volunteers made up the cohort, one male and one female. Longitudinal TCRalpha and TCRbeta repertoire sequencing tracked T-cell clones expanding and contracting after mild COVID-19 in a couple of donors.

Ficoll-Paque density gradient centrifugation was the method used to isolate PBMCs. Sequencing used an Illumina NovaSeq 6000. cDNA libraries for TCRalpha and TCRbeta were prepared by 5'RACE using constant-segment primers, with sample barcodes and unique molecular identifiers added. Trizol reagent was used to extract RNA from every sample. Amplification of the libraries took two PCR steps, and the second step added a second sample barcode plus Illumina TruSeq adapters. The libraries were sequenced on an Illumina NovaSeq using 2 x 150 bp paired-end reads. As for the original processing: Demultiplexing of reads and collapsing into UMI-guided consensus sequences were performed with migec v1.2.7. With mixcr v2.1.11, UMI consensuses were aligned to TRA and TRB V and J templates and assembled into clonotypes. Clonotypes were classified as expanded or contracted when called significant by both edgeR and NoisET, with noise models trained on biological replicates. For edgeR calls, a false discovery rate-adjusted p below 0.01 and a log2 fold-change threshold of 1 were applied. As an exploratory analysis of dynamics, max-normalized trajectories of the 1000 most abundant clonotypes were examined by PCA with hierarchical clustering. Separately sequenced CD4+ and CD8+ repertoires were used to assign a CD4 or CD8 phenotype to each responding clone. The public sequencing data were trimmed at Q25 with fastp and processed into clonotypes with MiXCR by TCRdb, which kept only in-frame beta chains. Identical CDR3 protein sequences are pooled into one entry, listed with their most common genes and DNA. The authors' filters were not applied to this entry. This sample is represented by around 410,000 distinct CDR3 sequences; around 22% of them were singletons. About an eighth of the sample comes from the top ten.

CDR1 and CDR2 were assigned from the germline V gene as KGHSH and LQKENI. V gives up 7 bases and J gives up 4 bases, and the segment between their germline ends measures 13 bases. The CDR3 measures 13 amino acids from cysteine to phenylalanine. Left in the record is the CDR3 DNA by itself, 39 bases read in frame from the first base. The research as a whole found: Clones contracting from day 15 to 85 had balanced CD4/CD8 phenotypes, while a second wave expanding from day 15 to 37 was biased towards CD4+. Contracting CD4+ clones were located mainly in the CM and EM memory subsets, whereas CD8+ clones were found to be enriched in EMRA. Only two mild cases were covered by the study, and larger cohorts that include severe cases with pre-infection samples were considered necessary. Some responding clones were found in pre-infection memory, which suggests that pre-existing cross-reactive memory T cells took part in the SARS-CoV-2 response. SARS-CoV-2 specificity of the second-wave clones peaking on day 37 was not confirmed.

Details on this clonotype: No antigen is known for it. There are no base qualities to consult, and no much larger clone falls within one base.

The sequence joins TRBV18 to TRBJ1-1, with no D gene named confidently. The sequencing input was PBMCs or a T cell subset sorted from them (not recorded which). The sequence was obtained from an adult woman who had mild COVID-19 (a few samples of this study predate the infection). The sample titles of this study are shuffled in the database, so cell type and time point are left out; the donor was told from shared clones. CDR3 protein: CASFPGIGTEAFF. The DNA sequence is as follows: TGTGCCAGCTTTCCCGGGATTGGCACTGAAGCTTTCTTT. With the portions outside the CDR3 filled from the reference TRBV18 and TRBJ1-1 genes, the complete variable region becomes NAGVMQNPRHLVRRRGQEARLRCSPMKGHSHVYWYRQLPEEGLKFMVYLQKENIIDESGMPKERFSAEFPKEGPSILRIQQVVRGDSAAYFCASFPGIGTEAFFGQGTRLTVV.